The clone carrying this T cell receptor beta chain was counted ten times or more. The target antigen is unknown. The V end was cut by 0 bases, the J end by 0 bases, with 9 bases between. CDR3 size: 15 residues. The germline V gene has CDR1 SGHRS and CDR2 YFSETQ. The data stem from a study of response to subunit inactivated influenza vaccine. Study results and caveats: The authors put forward the suggestion that each seasonal influenza vaccination may bring in only a limited number of new T cells.

TCRdb fed the RT-PCR reads into MiXCR, producing one record per CDR3 protein. Among around 580,000 distinct CDR3 sequences listed, over 9.5% were seen once. The TCR originated in a man aged 50 to 60 who received an inactivated influenza vaccine. The chain uses TRBV5-1 and TRBJ2-5; no reliable D call. Source: PBMCs from blood, taken on the day of vaccination. The CDR3 DNA reads as TGCGCCAGCAGCTTGGGGTCAATATACCAAGAGACCCAGTACTTC. It is translated as CASSLGSIYQETQYF.